The T cell receptor (beta chain) described here comes from a study of blood T cell repertoires in COVID-19. For the study at large: The United States, Italy and Spain supplied acute and convalescent COVID-19 samples.

This CDR3 comprises 14 residues. CDR1 and CDR2 (germline): SGHVS, FQNEAQ. V was pared by 3 bases and J by 6 bases, with 4 bases of the junction left unmatched. Authors' methods: Scientists estimated how many nucleated cells there were by amplifying reference gene primers. Sequencing used immunoSEQ multiplex PCR; TCRdb keeps in-frame clones, though not all of them. The V and J calls and clone size are taken from that table; D and trimming were inferred from the DNA. This table holds about 260,000 clones, approximately 86% found once. The source is a human donor in a cohort sampled during active COVID-19. The J gene is TRBJ1-5, the V gene TRBV7-8; 8 bases align to TRBD1. The sample was peripheral blood. The CDR3 DNA reads TGTGCCAGCAGCTTCGGACAGGGTGGTCAGCCCCAGCATTTT. It translates to CASSFGQGGQPQHF.